Following are 11 T cell receptor beta chains from one sample sequenced in a study of regulatory T cells in long-lasting Graves disease. Sequencing libraries for TCR beta were prepared with iRepertoire HTBI primers and Arm-PCR of CDR3 regions. Using its own MiXCR run on the multiplex PCR reads, TCRdb lists one record per CDR3 protein. The sample records more than 400,000 distinct CDR3 sequences, around 16% being singletons. As to time point: newly diagnosed GD, antithyroid drugs for less than 3 months. Construction of the TCR library relied on RNA isolated from PBMCs. These same records also appear under a second study, on T cells in Graves' hyperthyroidism and ophthalmopathy.

The sample in question was peripheral blood mononuclear cells (PBMCs), obtained at new diagnosis, from a patient treated with antithyroid drugs. The source is a man aged 35-49 years with Graves disease.

This clonotype came up a few times. The rearrangement uses TRBV27 and TRBJ2-1; 9 positions match TRBD2. Germline CDR1 reads MNHEY; CDR2 reads SMNVEV (reference sequence). The trim removed 5 bases at V and 12 bases at J, leaving 8 bases unmatched. The CDR3 runs to 13 residues. For the CDR3, the DNA is TGTGCCAGCAGTCCGGGACTAGCATTGAGGCAGTTCTTC. It translates to CASSPGLALRQFF.

This clonotype was seen repeatedly, ten times or more. CDR3 nucleotide sequence: TGTGCCAGCAAAATACAGCGGGAGATCACAGATACGCAGTATTTT. The encoded protein is CASKIQREITDTQYF. The V gene is TRBV12-3 or TRBV12-4, the J gene TRBJ2-3; 8 bases agree with TRBD2. The CDR3 is 15 amino acids. J lost 2 bases, V lost 7 bases, and 8 bases had no gene match.

This clonotype was seen a few times. The chain is built from TRBV20-1 and TRBJ2-1; D remains unclear. The V gene's germline CDR1 is DFQATT and CDR2 SNEGSKA (reference sequence). V lost 5 bases to trimming and J lost 7 bases, with 18 bases between them. CDR3 length: 14 residues. The CDR3 region is CSAFDPYPKNEQFF. The CDR3 DNA is TGCAGTGCTTTTGACCCATACCCCAAAAATGAGCAGTTCTTC.

The chain links TRBV11-2 to TRBJ2-7, with 8 positions matching TRBD2. In germline, CDR1 is SGHAT, CDR2 FQNNGV. The V segment lost 6 bases and the J segment 3 bases; nucleotides outside the gene matches: 4. CDR3 length: 13 amino acids. In DNA form, the CDR3 reads TGTGCCAGCAGGTCGAGCGGGAGCTACGAGCAGTACTTC. The encoded protein is CASRSSGSYEQYF.

The genes are TRBV6-5 and TRBJ2-5; 8 bases map to TRBD2. Germline V gene lookup returns CDR1 MNHEY and CDR2 SVGAGI. J gave up 5 bases and V 2 bases, and 10 bases lay outside the gene matches. This CDR3 has 16 residues. The CDR3 coding sequence is TGTGCCAGCAGTTACCGCAGCGGGAGCGGGCTGGAGACCCAGTACTTC. It encodes CASSYRSGSGLETQYF.

This clonotype was recorded many times. CDR3 amino acids: CASSSQGGRADTQYF. Here the CDR3 DNA reads TGCGCCAGCAGCTCCCAGGGAGGGCGGGCAGATACGCAGTATTTT. This chain connects TRBV5-1 to TRBJ2-3, with 7 bases lining up with TRBD2. Germline-derived CDR1 and CDR2 are SGHRS and YFSETQ. This CDR3 has 15 amino acids. Losses at the gene ends were 3 bases for V and 4 bases for J; bases not matched to a gene: 8.

This clonotype was counted many times. The V call is TRBV3-1, the J call TRBJ1-1; D is possibly TRBD1 (6 bases). V lost 2 bases to trimming and J lost 1 base, with 14 bases between them. This CDR3 region has 16 residues. Germline V lookup: CDR1 LGHDT, CDR2 YNNKEL (reference sequence). For the CDR3, the DNA is TGTGCCAGCAGCCAACTGCCGGACAGAAAGAACACTGAAGCTTTCTTT. Translating gives CASSQLPDRKNTEAFF.

In the case of this clonotype: One end of the junction fails to match germline, which may point to a read error. The chain carries TRBV5-1 and TRBJ2-5; 9 bases map to TRBD1. This CDR3 region has 17 residues. Germline CDR1 reads SGHRS; CDR2 reads YFSETQ. CDR3 in amino acids: CASSLGFGTGRQETQYF. Written as DNA, the CDR3 is TGCGCCAGCAGTTTGGGTTTCGGGACAGGGCGTCAAGAGACCCAGTACTTC.

Concerning this clonotype itself: The junction differs from germline at one of its ends, possibly a read error. In DNA, the CDR3 is TGTGCCAGCAGCTTATTACAGGGGGCGGGAAGCACTGAAGCTTTCTTT. Amino acids: CASSLLQGAGSTEAFF. The V and J genes are TRBV27 and TRBJ1-1; 9 bases fit TRBD1. This CDR3 is 16 amino acids long. Germline assignment: CDR1 MNHEY and CDR2 SMNVEV (reference sequence).

This clonotype was seen once. The CDR3 DNA is TGTGCCAGCAGCCCAATTAGCAGGGAGCAGTTCTTC. Its translation: CASSPISREQFF. The gene calls are TRBV7-9 and TRBJ2-1; unclear D gene. The CDR3 totals 12 residues. CDR1 is SEHNR, CDR2 FQNEAQ, per germline (reference sequence). Deletions cut 5 bases from V and 10 bases from J, with 12 bases between.

This clonotype was counted at least ten times. The chain employs TRBV7-2 and TRBJ2-7, with TRBD2 matching over 8 bases. Trimming removed 0 bases from V and 4 bases from J; junction bases left unmatched: 5. CDR3 length: 15 amino acids. Germline V gives CDR1 SGHTA, CDR2 FQGNSA. The CDR3 coding sequence is TGTGCCAGCAGCTTAGCTACTAGCGGAGCATACGAGCAGTACTTC. Protein product: CASSLATSGAYEQYF.